These 30 T cell receptor beta chains share one sample of origin, sequenced in a study of blood T cells in healthy people across ages (dated by TCRdb to the mid-2010s). Library preparation used 5' RACE. TCRdb names Illumina HiSeq 2500 as the instrument used. A second PCR of roughly 6 to 11 cycles was run with a J-beta primer mix and a sample-barcoded 5' primer. TCRdb cleaned the public reads at Q25 with fastp, built clones with MiXCR and kept in-frame beta chains. When rows share a CDR3 protein, they turn into one entry using the most common DNA and genes. The sample table lists roughly 1.5 million distinct CDR3 sequences, roughly two fifths of them with a count of one. 4% of the sample goes to the ten largest clones. The specimen sequenced was blood. The receptor source for this set is a woman aged 18-29 years in good health.

This chain joins TRBV12-3 or TRBV12-4 and TRBJ2-1, with D perhaps matching TRBD2 (6 bases). V lost 5 bases, J lost 10 bases, and 24 bases lay in between. This CDR3 contains 16 residues. The DNA of the CDR3 is TGTGCCAGCAGTCCGGTGGGGATAGTGGGAGGAGAAGAGCAGTTCTTC. It yields the protein CASSPVGIVGGEEQFF.

V and J are TRBV7-9 and TRBJ2-3; no clear D gene. This CDR3 is 15 amino acids long. Trimming stripped 5 bases from V and 1 base from J, with 13 bases between. Germline CDR1 is SEHNR and CDR2 is FQNEAQ (reference sequence). The DNA for the CDR3 is TGTGCCAGCAGCCTTTGGACCGAGGGCACAGATACGCAGTATTTT. Protein sequence: CASSLWTEGTDTQYF. The whole variable domain, remainder taken from reference TRBV7-9 and TRBJ2-3, is DTGVSQNPRHKITKRGQNVTFRCDPISEHNRLYWYRQTLGQGPEFLTYFQNEAQLEKSRLLSDRFSAERPKGSFSTLEIQRTEQGDSAMYLCASSLWTEGTDTQYFGPGTRLTVL.

V gene TRBV5-4 combines with J gene TRBJ2-2, with 11 bases matching TRBD2. CDR3 length: 18 residues. Losses at the gene ends were 3 bases for V and 0 bases for J; bases not matched to a gene: 7. Germline-derived CDR1 and CDR2 are SGHNT and YYREEE (reference sequence). The CDR3 nucleotides are TGTGCCAGCAGCTCGGCCGGGACTAGCGGCACGAACACCGGGGAGCTGTTTTTT. Translating it yields CASSSAGTSGTNTGELFF.

This clonotype has a handful of counts. The genes are TRBV20-1 and TRBJ2-1; no clear D gene. CDR3 length: 11 amino acids. Germline-derived CDR1 and CDR2 are DFQATT and SNEGSKA (reference sequence). V was pared by 4 bases and J by 9 bases, with 10 bases between. The CDR3 spells CSATTHSEQFF. The CDR3 bases are TGCAGTGCTACCACCCATAGTGAGCAGTTCTTC.

The CDR3 nucleotides are TGTGCCAGCAGATTACGCCGGGACAGCAACTACGAGCAGTACTTC. It encodes CASRLRRDSNYEQYF. V is TRBV6-5 and J is TRBJ2-7; TRBD1 matches at 7 bases. The CDR3 loop spans 15 amino acids. J was trimmed by 3 bases and V by 6 bases; bases with no gene match: 11. CDR1 and CDR2 from the germline V gene are MNHEY and SVGAGI.

This clonotype is a singleton in its sample. The V and J genes are TRBV20-1 and TRBJ2-3; D possibly corresponds to TRBD1 (5 bases). V was cut by 4 bases and J by 3 bases, with 17 bases left in between. The CDR3 is 15 amino acids. Germline V gene data show CDR1 as DFQATT and CDR2 as SNEGSKA (reference sequence). In DNA, the CDR3 is TGCAGTGCTATTGGTCGTGGGGCTGGGACAGATACGCAGTATTTT. It translates to CSAIGRGAGTDTQYF.

DNA of the CDR3: TGTGCCAGCAGCTTAGCGACGGGACTAGCGTTTCAGTTCTTC. Its translation is CASSLATGLAFQFF. V gene TRBV7-2 combines with J gene TRBJ2-1; 10 bases agree with TRBD2. V trimming: 0 bases; J trimming: 13 bases; junction bases outside the gene matches: 6. This CDR3 region has 14 residues. Germline V gene lookup returns CDR1 SGHTA and CDR2 FQGNSA. The whole variable domain, filled in from reference TRBV7-2 and TRBJ2-1, reads GAGVSQSPSNKVTEKGKDVELRCDPISGHTALYWYRQSLGQGLEFLIYFQGNSAPDKSGLPSDRFSAERTGGSVSTLTIQRTQQEDSAVYLCASSLATGLAFQFFGPGTRLTVL.

The chain joins TRBV9 to TRBJ1-4; D is ambiguous. This CDR3 comprises 14 residues. Germline CDR1 and CDR2: SGDLS and YYNGEE. Trimming took 3 bases from V and 4 from J, leaving 10 bases between them. The CDR3 sequence: CASSAGTYNEKLFF. In nucleotides, the CDR3 is TGTGCCAGCAGCGCCGGAACCTATAATGAAAAACTGTTTTTT.

There are many counts of this clonotype. The genes are TRBV7-2 and TRBJ2-5; D not certain. This CDR3 is 12 amino acids long. The germline V gene encodes CDR1 SGHTA and CDR2 FQGNSA. Trimming took 3 bases from V and 4 from J, leaving 6 bases between them. The CDR3 coding sequence is TGTGCCAGCAGCTTTTTCGGAGAGACCCAGTACTTC. Amino acids: CASSFFGETQYF.

The chain joins TRBV2 to TRBJ2-3; 7 nucleotides line up with TRBD2. J gave up 1 base and V 3 bases, and 10 bases lay outside the gene matches. Germline lookup yields CDR1 SNHLY and CDR2 FYNNEI. There are 17 residues in the CDR3. The CDR3 coding sequence is TGTGCCAGCAGTGATGTGAGCGGGGACCGTCGCACAGATACGCAGTATTTT. Translated: CASSDVSGDRRTDTQYF.

This clonotype came up a few times. This chain connects TRBV27 to TRBJ2-3, with 8 bases aligning to TRBD2. Germline assignment: CDR1 MNHEY and CDR2 SMNVEV (reference sequence). This CDR3 region has 15 residues. Trimming took 0 bases from V and 4 from J; bases not matched to a gene: 3. CDR3 nucleotides: TGTGCCAGCAGTTTATCTGCCGGGGGGGCAGATACGCAGTATTTT. Its translation: CASSLSAGGADTQYF.

The V and J genes are TRBV4-3 and TRBJ1-1; D gene uncertain. The germline V gene has CDR1 LGHNA and CDR2 YSLEER. The V and J ends lost 0 bases and 7 bases respectively, with 6 bases between them. The CDR3 is 12 residues long. The CDR3 DNA follows: TGCGCCAGCAGCCAAGAGGGCAGTGAAGCTTTCTTT. Its translation is CASSQEGSEAFF.

The V call is TRBV12-3 or TRBV12-4, the J call TRBJ1-3; perhaps TRBD1 as D (5 bases). This CDR3 spans 16 amino acids. Trimming left V 2 bases short and J 0 bases short, with 11 bases between. The CDR3 is CASSLWQGSSGNTIYF. The CDR3 DNA is TGTGCCAGCAGTTTATGGCAGGGAAGCTCTGGAAACACCATATATTTT.

The chain is built from TRBV21-1 and TRBJ2-3. TRBV21-1 is an annotated pseudogene. The CDR3 has 16 amino acids. The CDR3 here is CASRVGPSLYTDTQYF. DNA for the CDR3: TGTGCCAGCAGAGTAGGACCCAGTTTATACACAGATACGCAGTATTTT.

The chain employs TRBV19 and TRBJ1-1; TRBD1 matches at 8 bases. Per the germline V gene, CDR1 is LNHDA and CDR2 is SQIVND (reference sequence). V trimming: 5 bases; J trimming: 4 bases; junction bases outside the gene matches: 6. The CDR3 contains 14 residues. The CDR3 coding sequence is TGTGCCAGTAGTCCTCAGGGGGCGAGCACTGAAGCTTTCTTT. It yields the protein CASSPQGASTEAFF.

The CDR3: CASSLLPTTSGRSYEQYF. The DNA for the CDR3 is TGTGCCAGCAGCCTACTTCCCACTACTAGCGGGAGGTCCTACGAGCAGTACTTC. J is TRBJ2-7 and V is TRBV11-2, with 12 bases fitting TRBD2. The CDR3 runs to 18 residues. V lost 5 bases and J lost 1; bases outside the gene matches: 12. Germline CDR1 is SGHAT and CDR2 is FQNNGV.

The genes are TRBV6-2 or TRBV6-3 and TRBJ1-4; TRBD1 is a possible D gene (5 bases). V was cut by 7 bases and J by 8 bases, with 11 bases left in between. This CDR3 has 12 amino acids. CDR1 and CDR2 (germline): MNHEY, SVGEGT. CDR3 coding DNA: TGTGCCAGCAAGGAGGGGAGAGAAAAACTGTTTTTT. The encoded protein is CASKEGREKLFF.

The genes are TRBV3-1 and TRBJ1-3, with D tentatively TRBD1 (5 bases). Germline V gene sequence: CDR1 LGHDT, CDR2 YNNKEL (reference sequence). The CDR3 length is 15 residues. Trimming removed 0 bases at V and 4 bases at J, with 10 bases between. DNA for the CDR3: TGTGCCAGCAGCCAAGAGGACATGCAGGGAAACACCATATATTTT. Its protein is CASSQEDMQGNTIYF.

The J gene is TRBJ1-2, the V gene TRBV20-1; no firm D call. The V end was cut by 2 bases, the J end by 3 bases, with 19 bases between. The CDR3 runs 16 residues. Germline CDR1 reads DFQATT; CDR2 reads SNEGSKA (reference sequence). This chain's CDR3 is CSARPADRASYYGYTF. In DNA, the CDR3 is TGCAGTGCTAGACCGGCGGACCGGGCATCCTACTATGGCTACACCTTC.

This clonotype was picked up a small number of times. V is TRBV7-9 and J is TRBJ2-1; D remains ambiguous. Between the trimmed V and J ends, which lost 1 base and 0 bases, there was a span of 7 bases. CDR1 is SEHNR, CDR2 FQNEAQ, per germline (reference sequence). The CDR3 is made up of 15 amino acids. CDR3 coding DNA: TGTGCCAGCAGCTTAGTACGGAGCTCCTACAATGAGCAGTTCTTC. It is translated as CASSLVRSSYNEQFF.

The chain recombines TRBV7-2 with TRBJ2-3, with TRBD2 identical over 10 bases. The CDR3 has 14 residues. Germline values: CDR1 SGHTA, CDR2 FQGNSA. The V gene end was trimmed by 2 bases and the J gene end by 9 bases; junction bases not matched to a gene: 5. The CDR3 reads CASSLPGSGGTQYF. In DNA, the CDR3 is TGTGCCAGCAGCTTACCTGGTAGCGGGGGGACGCAGTATTTT.

The chain recombines TRBV6-2 or TRBV6-3 with TRBJ2-3; tentatively, D is TRBD1 or TRBD2 (5 bases each). Germline V CDR1 and CDR2: MNHEY, SVGEGT. Trimming took 5 bases from V and 1 from J, leaving 13 bases between them. This CDR3 spans 15 amino acids. As DNA, the CDR3 is TGTGCCAGCAGTCCCAATCGAGGGGGCACAGATACGCAGTATTTT. It translates to CASSPNRGGTDTQYF.

The sample holds a few counts of this clonotype. The chain uses TRBV9 and TRBJ2-5; D perhaps matches TRBD2 (6 bases). V dropped 4 bases and J dropped 1 base, with 14 bases sitting between them. Germline assignment: CDR1 SGDLS and CDR2 YYNGEE. The CDR3 contains 15 residues. The CDR3 nucleotides read TGTGCCAGCAGCCCGACCGGCGGGACCCAAGAGACCCAGTACTTC. Residues: CASSPTGGTQETQYF.

There are a few counts of this clonotype. This sequence joins TRBV2 and TRBJ1-1; D is unclear. The CDR3 loop spans 13 amino acids. Trimming left V 4 bases short and J 1 base short, with 7 bases between. Germline lookup yields CDR1 SNHLY and CDR2 FYNNEI. CDR3: CASSADQNTEAFF. CDR3 DNA: TGTGCCAGCAGTGCTGACCAGAACACTGAAGCTTTCTTT.

This clonotype was seen more than once but under ten times. The CDR3 is CASSFLSLAGTTDTQYF. For the CDR3, the DNA is TGTGCCAGCAGTTTCCTATCTCTAGCGGGAACCACAGATACGCAGTATTTT. The V call is TRBV28, the J call TRBJ2-3, with 9 bases that match TRBD2. The germline gives CDR1 MDHEN, CDR2 SYDVKM. The CDR3 loop spans 17 amino acids. The J segment lost 2 bases and the V segment lost 3 bases, leaving 9 bases of the junction unmatched. Looking up the rest from reference TRBV28 and TRBJ2-3 gives the full variable domain: DVKVTQSSRYLVKRTGEKVFLECVQDMDHENMFWYRQDPGLGLRLIYFSYDVKMKEKGDIPEGYSVSREKKERFSLILESASTNQTSMYLCASSFLSLAGTTDTQYFGPGTRLTVL.

The chain joins TRBV30 to TRBJ1-4, with 7 nucleotides matching TRBD1. Germline V lookup: CDR1 GTSNPN, CDR2 SVGIG (reference sequence). CDR3 size: 15 residues. V was pared by 1 base and J by 6 bases, with 8 bases of the junction left unmatched. CDR3 loop: CAWSENRGSDEKLFF. CDR3 DNA: TGTGCCTGGAGTGAAAACAGGGGATCAGATGAAAAACTGTTTTTT.

In this sample, this clonotype turned up a few times. This chain uses TRBV4-1 with TRBJ2-5, with no clear D. Looked up from germline, CDR1 is MGHRA and CDR2 is YSYEKL. V was clipped by 1 base and J by 0 bases, with 6 bases between them. This CDR3 has 14 residues. CDR3 sequence reads: CASSQGQDQETQYF. The CDR3 DNA follows: TGCGCCAGCAGCCAAGGACAAGACCAAGAGACCCAGTACTTC.

The rearrangement uses TRBV9 and TRBJ2-1; 11 bases align to TRBD2. The germline V gene has CDR1 SGDLS and CDR2 YYNGEE. CDR3 size: 16 residues. With V trimmed by 0 bases and J by 6 bases, 5 bases remained unmatched. The CDR3 here is CASSVVAGGILNEQFF. The CDR3 region has the DNA TGTGCCAGCAGCGTAGTAGCGGGGGGGATCCTCAATGAGCAGTTCTTC. The variable domain in full, completed from reference TRBV9 and TRBJ2-1, reads DSGVTQTPKHLITATGQRVTLRCSPRSGDLSVYWYQQSLDQGLQFLIQYYNGEERAKGNILERFSAQQFPDLHSELNLSSLELGDSALYFCASSVVAGGILNEQFFGPGTRLTVL.

The chain links TRBV30 to TRBJ2-3; no firm D call. The CDR3 length is 12 residues. Trimming took off 7 bases at V and 6 bases at J, with 14 bases between the two ends. CDR1 is GTSNPN, CDR2 SVGIG, per germline (reference sequence). The CDR3 DNA follows: TGTGCCTATGGAGATGAATCGGATACGCAGTATTTT. It specifies CAYGDESDTQYF.

With regard to this clonotype: A much larger clone is a single base away; this may be a read error. This chain uses TRBV7-9 with TRBJ2-1; 13 positions agree with TRBD2. The trim removed 5 bases at V and 4 bases at J, leaving 5 bases unmatched. Germline CDR1 and CDR2: SEHNR and FQNEAQ (reference sequence). The CDR3 loop spans 16 amino acids. The DNA for the CDR3 is TGTGCCAGCAGCCCACTGACTAGCGGGGGGTACAATGAGCAGTTCTTC. Translation gives CASSPLTSGGYNEQFF.